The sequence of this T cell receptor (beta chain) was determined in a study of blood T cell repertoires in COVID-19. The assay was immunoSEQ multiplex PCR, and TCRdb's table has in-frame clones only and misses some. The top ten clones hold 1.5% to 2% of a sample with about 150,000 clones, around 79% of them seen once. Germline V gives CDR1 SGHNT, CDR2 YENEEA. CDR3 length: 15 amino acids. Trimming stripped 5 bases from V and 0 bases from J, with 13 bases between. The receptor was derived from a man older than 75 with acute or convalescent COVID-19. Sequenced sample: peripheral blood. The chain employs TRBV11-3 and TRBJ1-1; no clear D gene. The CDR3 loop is CASSEGGGLNTEAFF. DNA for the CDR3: TGTGCCAGCAGCGAGGGCGGCGGACTGAACACTGAAGCTTTCTTT. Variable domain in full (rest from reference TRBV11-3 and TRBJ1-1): EAGVVQSPRYKIIEKKQPVAFWCNPISGHNTLYWYLQNLGQGPELLIRYENEEAVDDSQLPKDRFSAERLKGVDSTLKIQPAELGDSAVYLCASSEGGGLNTEAFFGQGTRLTVV.